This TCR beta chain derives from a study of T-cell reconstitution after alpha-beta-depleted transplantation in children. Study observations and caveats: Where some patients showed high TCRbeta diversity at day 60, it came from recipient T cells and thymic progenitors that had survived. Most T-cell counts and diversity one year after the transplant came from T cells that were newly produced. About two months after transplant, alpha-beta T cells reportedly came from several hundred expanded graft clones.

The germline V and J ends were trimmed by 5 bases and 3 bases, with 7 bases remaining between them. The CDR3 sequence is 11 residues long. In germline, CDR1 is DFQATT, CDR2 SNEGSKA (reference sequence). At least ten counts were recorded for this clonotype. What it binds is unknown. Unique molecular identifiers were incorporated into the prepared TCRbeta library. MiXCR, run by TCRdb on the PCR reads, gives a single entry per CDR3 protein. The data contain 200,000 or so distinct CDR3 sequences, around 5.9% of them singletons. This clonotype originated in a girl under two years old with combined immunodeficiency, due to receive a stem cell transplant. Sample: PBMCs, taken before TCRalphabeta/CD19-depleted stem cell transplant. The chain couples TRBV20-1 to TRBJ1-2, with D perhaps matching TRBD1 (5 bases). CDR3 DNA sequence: TGCAGTGCTGGGGGTGACTATGGCTACACCTTC. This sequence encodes CSAGGDYGYTF.